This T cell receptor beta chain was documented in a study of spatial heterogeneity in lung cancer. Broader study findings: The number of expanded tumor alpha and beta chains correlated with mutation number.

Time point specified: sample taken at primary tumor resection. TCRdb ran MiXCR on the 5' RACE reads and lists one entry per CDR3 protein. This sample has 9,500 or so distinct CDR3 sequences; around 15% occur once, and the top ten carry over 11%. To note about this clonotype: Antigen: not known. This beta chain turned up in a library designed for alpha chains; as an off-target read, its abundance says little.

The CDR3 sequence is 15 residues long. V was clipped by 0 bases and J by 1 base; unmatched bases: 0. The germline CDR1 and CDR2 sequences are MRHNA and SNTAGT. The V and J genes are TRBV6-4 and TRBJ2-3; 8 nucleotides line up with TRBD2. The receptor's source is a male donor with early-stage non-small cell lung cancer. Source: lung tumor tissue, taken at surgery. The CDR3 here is CASSDSSGGTDTQYF. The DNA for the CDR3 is TGTGCCAGCAGTGACTCTAGCGGGGGCACAGATACGCAGTATTTT.